These 23 T cell receptor beta chains were sequenced from one sample in a study of CD8+CD57+ T cells in acquired aplastic anemia. CDR3 and TCR beta VDJ profiling relied on genomic DNA as the template. One entry per CDR3 protein, called by TCRdb with MiXCR from the reads. This sample has 110,000 or so distinct CDR3 sequences, with 51% found just once. Sequenced: sorted CD4+, CD8+, or CD8+CD57+ T cells (not recorded which) from PBMCs. The receptors come from a human donor in good health, serving as a control.

On this clonotype itself: This may come from a read error, since a much larger clone is one base off. Likely a read error: the CDR3 ends without its conserved phenylalanine or tryptophan. This chain connects TRBV12-3 or TRBV12-4 to TRBJ1-1, with D perhaps matching TRBD1 (5 bases). CDR3 length: 15 amino acids. V was cut by 4 bases and J by 6 bases, with 18 bases left in between. CDR3: CASSYSDRGGAEAFL. Here the CDR3 DNA reads TGTGCCAGCAGTTATTCAGATCGGGGGGGGGCTGAAGCTTTCTTG.

The rearrangement joins TRBV10-2 to TRBJ2-5, with D possibly matching TRBD1 (5 bases). The germline CDR1 and CDR2 sequences are WSHSY and SAAADI. The CDR3 covers 15 residues. V shed 8 bases and J shed 5 bases, with 21 bases lying between them. The chain's CDR3 is CASSSPGSLGETQYF. DNA for the CDR3: TGCGCCAGCTCATCCCCAGGGTCGTTGGGGGAGACCCAGTACTTC.

Only a few counts were recorded for this clonotype. It may be a read error: a sequence one base away is much more abundant. Without the conserved terminal phenylalanine or tryptophan, this CDR3 likely stems from a read error. The chain employs TRBV9 and TRBJ2-1; D remains ambiguous. CDR1 is SGDLS, CDR2 YYNGEE, per germline. This CDR3 has 13 residues. The V end was cut by 4 bases, the J end by 1 base, with 6 bases between. The CDR3 nucleotides are TGTGCCAGCAGCCCCAATTCCTACAATGAGCAGTTCCTC. It specifies CASSPNSYNEQFL.

The rearrangement links TRBV24-1 to TRBJ1-5, with D tentatively TRBD1 (5 bases). The CDR3 totals 11 residues. V was trimmed by 5 bases and J by 11 bases, leaving 9 bases between them. Per germline, CDR1 KGHDR and CDR2 SFDVKD. The CDR3 DNA is TGTGCCACCAGTGGGGGGGGGGCCCAGCATTTT. Translated: CATSGGGAQHF.

The J gene is TRBJ2-7, the V gene TRBV7-2; 8 nucleotides line up with TRBD1. J lost 3 bases, V lost 3 bases, and 4 bases had no gene match. The CDR3 runs 14 residues. Germline CDR1 SGHTA, CDR2 FQGNSA. CDR3 loop: CASSLGRGLYEQYF. The CDR3, as DNA: TGTGCCAGCAGCTTGGGCAGGGGGCTCTACGAGCAGTACTTC.

The chain is built from TRBV29-1 and TRBJ2-2; TRBD2 is a possible D gene (5 bases). Germline V CDR1 and CDR2: SQVTM, ANQGSEA. This CDR3 is built from 17 residues. V lost 1 base, J lost 2 bases, and 17 bases lay in between. The chain's CDR3 is CSVEGKGGLYNTGELFF. The CDR3 DNA is TGCAGCGTTGAAGGCAAAGGCGGGCTTTATAACACCGGGGAGCTGTTTTTT.

The chain links TRBV5-4 to TRBJ1-3; TRBD1 is a possible D gene (5 bases). Germline assignment: CDR1 SGHNT and CDR2 YYREEE (reference sequence). This CDR3 is 14 amino acids long. V dropped 2 bases and J dropped 4 bases, with 10 bases sitting between them. CDR3 coding DNA: TGTGCCAGCAGCTTTGAAGGGGCAGGAAACACCATATATTTT. Protein: CASSFEGAGNTIYF. Using reference TRBV5-4 and TRBJ1-3 for the parts outside the CDR3, the full variable domain is ETGVTQSPTHLIKTRGQQVTLRCSSQSGHNTVSWYQQALGQGPQFIFQYYREEENGRGNFPPRFSGLQFPNYSSELNVNALELDDSALYLCASSFEGAGNTIYFGEGSWLTVV.

Comments on this clonotype: Since no conserved phenylalanine or tryptophan closes the CDR3, a read error is the likely cause. It is unclear where the CDR3 begins or ends on the DNA, so no DNA is shown, and the CDR3 is as TCRdb lists it. This rearrangement joins TRBV10-3 to TRBJ2-7. The germline V gene encodes CDR1 ENHRY and CDR2 SYGVKD. The CDR3 totals 14 residues, both ends included. The CDR3 reads CAIIADIASGEQHL.

This clonotype was seen a single time. The rearrangement links TRBV5-8 to TRBJ1-2; 7 nucleotides match TRBD1. CDR3 length equals 14 residues. The J segment lost 4 bases and the V segment lost 3 bases, leaving 6 bases of the junction unmatched. Germline CDR1 is SGHTS and CDR2 is YDEGEE. This CDR3 reads CASSSTGTTYGYTF. Here the CDR3 DNA reads TGTGCCAGCAGCTCGACAGGGACCACCTATGGCTACACCTTC.

Points on this clonotype: A junction boundary mismatches the germline segment, possibly from a read error. The chain has TRBV20-1 and TRBJ2-3, with D unclear. This CDR3 comprises 13 residues. Germline CDR1 is DFQATT and CDR2 is SNEGSKA (reference sequence). The CDR3 nucleotides read TGCAGTGCTGGAGATCACCGGTCAGATACGCAGTATTTT. The encoded protein is CSAGDHRSDTQYF.

This clonotype was seen just once. The chain employs TRBV7-8 and TRBJ2-7; TRBD1 aligns across 7 bases. CDR3 size: 13 residues. With V trimmed by 5 bases and J by 6 bases, 7 bases remained unmatched. The germline V gene has CDR1 SGHVS and CDR2 FQNEAQ. CDR3 sequence: CASSRRQGTEQYF. CDR3 nucleotides: TGTGCCAGCAGCAGAAGACAGGGTACCGAGCAGTACTTC.

This clonotype was seen only a few times. The chain links TRBV19 to TRBJ2-5; TRBD1 aligns across 7 bases. Trimming took 4 bases from V and 3 from J; bases not matched to a gene: 2. CDR1 and CDR2 (germline): LNHDA, SQIVND (reference sequence). The CDR3 totals 13 residues. The CDR3 sequence: CASSTGQKETQYF. CDR3 in DNA: TGTGCCAGTAGTACGGGACAGAAAGAGACCCAGTACTTC. The variable domain in full, completed from reference TRBV19 and TRBJ2-5, reads DGGITQSPKYLFRKEGQNVTLSCEQNLNHDAMYWYRQDPGQGLRLIYYSQIVNDFQKGDIAEGYSVSREKKESFPLTVTSAQKNPTAFYLCASSTGQKETQYFGPGTRLLVL.

To note about this clonotype: One end of the junction fails to match germline, which may point to a read error. The chain combines TRBV10-1 with TRBJ2-7, with 7 nucleotides matching TRBD1. The CDR3 covers 15 residues. CDR1 and CDR2 (germline): WNHNN, SYGVQD (reference sequence). CDR3 coding DNA: TGCGCTAGCAGTGAAACGACAGGGATGGAGGACGAGCGGTACTTC. Its translation is CASSETTGMEDERYF.

This rearrangement joins TRBV7-8 to TRBJ2-7, with 9 bases that match TRBD2. V lost 0 bases, J lost 6 bases, and 3 bases stayed unmatched. This CDR3 is 14 amino acids long. From germline, CDR1 is SGHVS and CDR2 FQNEAQ. The CDR3 is CASSLAAGGSEQYF. The CDR3 DNA reads TGTGCCAGCAGCTTAGCTGCGGGAGGGAGCGAGCAGTACTTC.

The chain joins TRBV29-1 to TRBJ1-1; tentatively, D is TRBD1 (6 bases). The germline V gene encodes CDR1 SQVTM and CDR2 ANQGSEA. CDR3 length: 13 amino acids. Trimming removed 7 bases from V and 1 base from J, with 13 bases in between. Written as DNA, the CDR3 is TGCAGCGCCCCAGGGGATTCGAACACTGAAGCTTTCTTT. This translates into CSAPGDSNTEAFF.

V usage is TRBV29-1 and J usage is TRBJ1-1; D uncertain. Trimming removed 2 bases from V and 1 base from J, with 5 bases in between. Germline-derived CDR1 and CDR2 are SQVTM and ANQGSEA. The CDR3 spans 12 residues. The chain's CDR3 is CSVESGNTEAFF. For the CDR3, the DNA is TGCAGCGTTGAATCAGGGAACACTGAAGCTTTCTTT. The complete variable domain, with remaining parts taken from reference TRBV29-1 and TRBJ1-1, reads SAVISQKPSRDICQRGTSLTIQCQVDSQVTMMFWYRQQPGQSLTLIATANQGSEATYESGFVIDKFPISRPNLTFSTLTVSNMSPEDSSIYLCSVESGNTEAFFGQGTRLTVV.

The chain couples TRBV9 to TRBJ2-3; D perhaps matches TRBD2 (5 bases). CDR1 SGDLS and CDR2 YYNGEE come from the germline V gene. V was shortened by 3 bases and J by 2 bases, with 10 bases between the two germline ends. CDR3 length: 14 amino acids. CDR3 region: CASSESGFTDTQYF. The DNA for the CDR3 is TGTGCCAGCAGCGAGAGCGGCTTCACAGATACGCAGTATTTT.

This clonotype was recorded at least ten times. The chain couples TRBV6-2 or TRBV6-3 to TRBJ2-7, with 8 positions matching TRBD2. The CDR3 length is 15 residues. CDR1 MNHEY and CDR2 SVGEGT come from the germline V gene. V shed 7 bases and J 0 bases; nucleotides not matched to a gene: 8. The CDR3 spells CASIHLGGASYEQYF. CDR3 DNA: TGTGCCAGCATCCACCTCGGGGGGGCCTCCTACGAGCAGTACTTC.

V and J are TRBV10-3 and TRBJ2-3; perhaps D is TRBD1 or TRBD2 (6 bases each). The CDR3 runs 13 residues. Per the germline V gene, CDR1 is ENHRY and CDR2 is SYGVKD. Trimming shortened V by 8 bases and J by 2 bases, and 11 bases separated the two germline ends. CDR3 protein: CAIRRGATDTQYF. The CDR3 DNA reads as TGTGCCATCCGAAGGGGGGCCACAGATACGCAGTATTTT.

Turning to this clonotype: The conserved phenylalanine or tryptophan normally closing the CDR3 is absent here, so this likely arose from a read error. The chain uses TRBV10-2 and TRBJ2-5; the match to TRBD2 covers 7 bases. The CDR3 is 13 residues long. Unmatched junction bases numbered 1, after V lost 2 bases and J lost 4 bases. Germline CDR1 and CDR2: WSHSY and SAAADI. CDR3 in DNA: TGCGCCAGCAGTGAGACTAGCGCAGAGACCCAGTACCTC. This translates into CASSETSAETQYL.

This clonotype was picked up many times. CDR3 loop: CASSYGGYTEAFF. As DNA, the CDR3 is TGTGCCAGCAGCTATGGGGGATACACTGAAGCTTTCTTT. V and J are TRBV7-2 and TRBJ1-1; perhaps TRBD1 as D (5 bases). The V end was cut by 4 bases, the J end by 3 bases, with 9 bases between. This CDR3 is built from 13 residues. Germline CDR1 is SGHTA and CDR2 is FQGNSA.

In DNA form, the CDR3 reads TGCGCCAGCAGTGAGCCCGTGGGGGAAGACGAGCAGTACTTC. Translation gives CASSEPVGEDEQYF. This chain uses TRBV10-2 with TRBJ2-7; D might be TRBD1 or TRBD2, each matching 5 bases. This CDR3 has 14 residues. Germline CDR1 WSHSY, CDR2 SAAADI. The V and J ends lost 2 bases and 5 bases respectively, with 13 bases between them.

In this sample, this clonotype turned up many times. The V gene is TRBV7-9, the J gene TRBJ2-7, with D possibly TRBD1 on 5 matching bases. Germline CDR1 and CDR2: SEHNR and FQNEAQ (reference sequence). The CDR3 totals 13 residues. The V and J ends lost 8 bases and 3 bases respectively, with 14 bases between them. The CDR3 nucleotides read TGTGCCAGCGGCCCCGTAGGGGTCTACGAGCAGTACTTC. Translated, it gives CASGPVGVYEQYF.